This T cell receptor beta chain originates from a study of blood T cell repertoires in COVID-19. Libraries were prepared by immunoSEQ multiplex PCR; TCRdb keeps only in-frame clonotypes and omits some of them. The repertoire holds some 350,000 clones, approximately 89% seen once, with 5% in the top ten. In germline, CDR1 is LGHNA, CDR2 YNFKEQ. Losses at the gene ends were 4 bases for V and 6 bases for J; bases not matched to a gene: 11. CDR3 length: 16 residues. In its sample, this clone was seen once. This sequence was found in a man aged 30-40 years who had recovered from COVID-19. The J gene is TRBJ2-3, the V gene TRBV4-2, with TRBD2 matching over 9 bases. Source material: PBMCs or T cells enriched from blood (not recorded which). CDR3 sequence: CASSPMAGGSGDTQYF. The CDR3 DNA follows: TGTGCCAGCAGCCCAATGGCGGGGGGGTCTGGGGATACGCAGTATTTT.